The rows below give T cell receptor beta chains drawn from one sample of a study of blood T cell repertoires in COVID-19. Using immunoSEQ multiplex PCR, the repertoire was profiled, and TCRdb retains in-frame clones only, with some absent. The sample lists some 110,000 clones; just over 85% were seen once. Specimen: peripheral blood. Source of these receptors: a man aged 40-55 years with acute or convalescent COVID-19. Each CDR3 is given without its conserved first and last residue.

cdr3_aa	v_call	j_call
ASSLGDREGQPQH	TRBV7-8	TRBJ1-5
SARWGPEAF	TRBV20-1	TRBJ1-1
ASSQVASGHYNEQF	TRBV4-2	TRBJ2-1
ASSWETGRTRNTEAF	TRBV5-1	TRBJ1-1
ASRERGTLDTQY	TRBV5-1	TRBJ2-3
ATSDRKTPGGNQPQH	TRBV24-1	TRBJ1-5
ASSYQGHTEAF	TRBV6-5	TRBJ1-1
ASRDSGGYEQY	TRBV6-5	TRBJ2-7
ASSQGTGYNSPLH	TRBV4-1	TRBJ1-6
AISAGPAGTQEDEQF	TRBV10-3	TRBJ2-1
ASSPDRGSTEAF	TRBV19	TRBJ1-1
ASSLAGGTDTQY	TRBV19	TRBJ2-3
ASSPGYSDGYT	TRBV27	TRBJ1-2
ASSPLGSNSPLH	TRBV5-1	TRBJ1-6
ASATDVWGYT	TRBV30	TRBJ1-2
ASSLGQNTEAF	TRBV6-4	TRBJ1-1
ASSLWGQGAYGYT	TRBV27	TRBJ1-2
ATSVKQGVNEQF	TRBV24-1	TRBJ2-1
ASSLTGSNTEAF	TRBV5-5	TRBJ1-1
ASSAGSYEQY	TRBV7-9	TRBJ2-7
ASLDRGNYGYT	TRBV19	TRBJ1-2
ASSLTEVEQF	TRBV7-6	TRBJ2-1
ASSQESTGTGIFGHSPLH	TRBV4-1	TRBJ1-6
ASSSGTSQETQY	TRBV19	TRBJ2-5
ASSNPGTVNTEAF	TRBV19	TRBJ1-1
ASSQQGQRYGYT	TRBV3-1/TRBV3-2	TRBJ1-2
ASSSGTGGPSSGNTIY	TRBV5-1	TRBJ1-3
ASSQTGEVDYGYT	TRBV6-6	TRBJ1-2
ASTRTGRSGYT	TRBV2	TRBJ1-2
ASSSLGASGTDTQY	TRBV6-6	TRBJ2-3
ASSTSRGGVEKLF	TRBV6-6	TRBJ1-4
ASSLAGGSGYADTQY	TRBV5-6	TRBJ2-3
ASSGTTSGANVLT	TRBV28	TRBJ2-6